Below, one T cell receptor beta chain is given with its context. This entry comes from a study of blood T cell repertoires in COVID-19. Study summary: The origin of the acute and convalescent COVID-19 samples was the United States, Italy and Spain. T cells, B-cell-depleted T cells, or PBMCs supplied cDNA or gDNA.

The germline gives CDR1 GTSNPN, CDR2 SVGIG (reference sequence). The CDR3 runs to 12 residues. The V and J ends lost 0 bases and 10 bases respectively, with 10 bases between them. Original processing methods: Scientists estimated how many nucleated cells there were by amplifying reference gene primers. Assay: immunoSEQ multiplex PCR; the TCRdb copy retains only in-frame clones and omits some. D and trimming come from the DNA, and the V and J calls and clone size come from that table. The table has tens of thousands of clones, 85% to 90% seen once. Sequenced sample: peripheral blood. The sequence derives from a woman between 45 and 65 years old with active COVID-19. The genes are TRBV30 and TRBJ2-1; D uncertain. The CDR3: CAWSVGGVEQFF. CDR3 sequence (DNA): TGTGCCTGGAGTGTCGGTGGAGTCGAGCAGTTCTTC.